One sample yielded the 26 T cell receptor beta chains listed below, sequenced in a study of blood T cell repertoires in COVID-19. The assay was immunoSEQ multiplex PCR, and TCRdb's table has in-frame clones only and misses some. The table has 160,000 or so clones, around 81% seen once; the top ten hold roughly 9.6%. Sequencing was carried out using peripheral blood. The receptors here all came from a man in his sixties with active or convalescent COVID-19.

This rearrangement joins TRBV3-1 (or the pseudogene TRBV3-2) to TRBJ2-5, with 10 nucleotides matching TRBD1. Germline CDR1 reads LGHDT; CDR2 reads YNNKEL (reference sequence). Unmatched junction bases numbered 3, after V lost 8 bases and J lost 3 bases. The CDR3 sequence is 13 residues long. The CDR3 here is CASGTGVKETQYF. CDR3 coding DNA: TGTGCCAGCGGGACAGGGGTCAAAGAGACCCAGTACTTC.

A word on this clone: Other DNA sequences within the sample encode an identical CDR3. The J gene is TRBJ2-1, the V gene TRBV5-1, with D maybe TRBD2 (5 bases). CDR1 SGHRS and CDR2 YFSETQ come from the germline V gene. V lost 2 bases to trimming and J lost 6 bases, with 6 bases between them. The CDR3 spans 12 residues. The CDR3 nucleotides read TGCGCCAGCAGCTTCGGAGGCAATGAGCAGTTCTTC. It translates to CASSFGGNEQFF.

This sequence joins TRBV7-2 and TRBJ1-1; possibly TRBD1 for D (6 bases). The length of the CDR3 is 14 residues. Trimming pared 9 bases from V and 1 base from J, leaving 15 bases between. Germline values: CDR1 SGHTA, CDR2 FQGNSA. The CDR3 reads CASRTDLTNTEAFF. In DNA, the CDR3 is TGTGCCAGTAGGACAGACCTAACGAACACTGAAGCTTTCTTT.

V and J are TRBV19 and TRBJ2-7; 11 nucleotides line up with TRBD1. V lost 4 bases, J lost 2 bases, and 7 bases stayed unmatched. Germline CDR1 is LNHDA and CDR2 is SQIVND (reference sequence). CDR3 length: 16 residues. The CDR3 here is CASSTHTGQGAYEQYF. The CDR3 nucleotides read TGTGCCAGTAGTACCCATACGGGACAGGGGGCCTACGAGCAGTACTTC.

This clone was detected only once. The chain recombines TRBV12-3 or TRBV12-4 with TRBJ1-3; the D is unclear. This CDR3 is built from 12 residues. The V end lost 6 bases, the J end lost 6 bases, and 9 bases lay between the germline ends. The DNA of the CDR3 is TGTGCCAGCAGACCACTACAAAACACCATATATTTT. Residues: CASRPLQNTIYF.

The CDR3 DNA follows: TGTGCCAGCAGCCAATCGAGGGGGCGGAATCAGCCCCAGCATTTT. It encodes CASSQSRGRNQPQHF. The chain carries TRBV16 and TRBJ1-5, with 7 positions matching TRBD1. Germline trimming cut 0 bases from V and 4 bases from J; bases unmatched to any gene: 3. The CDR3 loop spans 15 amino acids. Germline V gives CDR1 KGHSY, CDR2 FQNENV. Full variable domain (remainder filled in from reference TRBV16 and TRBJ1-5): GEEVAQTPKHLVRGEGQKAKLYCAPIKGHSYVFWYQQVLKNEFKFLISFQNENVFDETGMPKERFSAKCLPNSPCSLEIQATKLEDSAVYFCASSQSRGRNQPQHFGDGTRLSIL.

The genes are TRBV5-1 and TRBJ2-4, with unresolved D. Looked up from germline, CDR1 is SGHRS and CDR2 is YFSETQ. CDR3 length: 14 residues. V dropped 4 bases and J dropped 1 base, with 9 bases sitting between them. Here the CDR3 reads CASSETRAKNIQYF. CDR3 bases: TGCGCCAGCAGCGAGACAAGGGCCAAAAACATTCAGTACTTC. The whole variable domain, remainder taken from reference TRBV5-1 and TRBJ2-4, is KAGVTQTPRYLIKTRGQQVTLSCSPISGHRSVSWYQQTPGQGLQFLFEYFSETQRNKGNFPGRFSGRQFSNSRSEMNVSTLELGDSALYLCASSETRAKNIQYFGAGTRLSVL.

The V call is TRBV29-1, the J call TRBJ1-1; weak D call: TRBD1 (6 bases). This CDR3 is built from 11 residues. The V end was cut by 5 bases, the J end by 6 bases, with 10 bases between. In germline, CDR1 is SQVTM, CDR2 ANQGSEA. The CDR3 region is CSVKGTSEAFF. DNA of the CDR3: TGCAGCGTTAAAGGGACATCTGAAGCTTTCTTT.

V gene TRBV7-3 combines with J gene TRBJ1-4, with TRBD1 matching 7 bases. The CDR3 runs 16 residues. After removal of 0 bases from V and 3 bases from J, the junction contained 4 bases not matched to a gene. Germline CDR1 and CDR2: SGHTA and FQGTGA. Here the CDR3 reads CASSLTGTGANEKLFF. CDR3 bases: TGTGCCAGCAGCTTAACGGGCACAGGGGCTAATGAAAAACTGTTTTTT.

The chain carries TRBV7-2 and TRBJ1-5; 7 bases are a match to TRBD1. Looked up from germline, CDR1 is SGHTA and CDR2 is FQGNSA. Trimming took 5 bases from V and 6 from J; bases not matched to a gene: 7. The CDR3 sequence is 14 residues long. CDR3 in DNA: TGTGCCAGCAGCGGAGACAGGGTGGGTCAGCCCCAGCATTTT. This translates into CASSGDRVGQPQHF.

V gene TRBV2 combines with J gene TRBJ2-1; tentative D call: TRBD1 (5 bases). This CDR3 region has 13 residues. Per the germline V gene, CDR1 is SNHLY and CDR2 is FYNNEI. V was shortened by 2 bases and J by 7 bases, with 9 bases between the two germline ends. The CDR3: CASSERQSNEQFF. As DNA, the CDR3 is TGTGCCAGCAGTGAACGACAGAGTAATGAGCAGTTCTTC.

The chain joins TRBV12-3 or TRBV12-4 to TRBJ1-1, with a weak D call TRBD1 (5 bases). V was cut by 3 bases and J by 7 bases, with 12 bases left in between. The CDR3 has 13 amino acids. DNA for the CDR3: TGTGCCAGCAGTTTGGAGGGGCGGGGTGAAGCTTTCTTT. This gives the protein CASSLEGRGEAFF.

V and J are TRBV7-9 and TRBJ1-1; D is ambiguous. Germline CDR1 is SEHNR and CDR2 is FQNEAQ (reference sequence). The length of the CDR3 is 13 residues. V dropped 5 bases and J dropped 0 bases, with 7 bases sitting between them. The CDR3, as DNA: TGTGCCAGCAGCCCTTTTATGAACACTGAAGCTTTCTTT. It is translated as CASSPFMNTEAFF.

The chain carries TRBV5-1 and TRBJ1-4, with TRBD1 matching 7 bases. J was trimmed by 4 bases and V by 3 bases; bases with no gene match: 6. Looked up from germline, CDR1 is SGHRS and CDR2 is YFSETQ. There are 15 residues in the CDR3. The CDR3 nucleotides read TGCGCCAGCAGCTCACAGGGGAGAGGTAATGAAAAACTGTTTTTT. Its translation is CASSSQGRGNEKLFF.

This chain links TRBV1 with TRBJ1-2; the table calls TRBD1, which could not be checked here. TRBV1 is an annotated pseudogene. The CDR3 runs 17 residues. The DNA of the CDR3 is TGCACCAGCAGCCAAGAACCGGGACAGGGATCAGAGCATGGCTACACCTTC. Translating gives CTSSQEPGQGSEHGYTF.

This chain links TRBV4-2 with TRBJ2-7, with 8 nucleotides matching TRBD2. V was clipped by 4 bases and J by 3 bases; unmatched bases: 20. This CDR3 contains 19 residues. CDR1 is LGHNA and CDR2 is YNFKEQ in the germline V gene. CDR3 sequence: CASSPGEGVSGSRGYEQYF. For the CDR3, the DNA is TGTGCCAGCAGCCCCGGCGAGGGCGTAAGCGGGAGTAGGGGCTACGAGCAGTACTTC.

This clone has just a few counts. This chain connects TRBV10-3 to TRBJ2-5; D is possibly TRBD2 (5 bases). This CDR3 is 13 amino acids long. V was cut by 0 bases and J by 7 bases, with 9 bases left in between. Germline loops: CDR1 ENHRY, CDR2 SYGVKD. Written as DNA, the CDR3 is TGTGCCATCAGTGAGTCGAGGGTTGGGACCCAGTACTTC. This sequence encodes CAISESRVGTQYF.

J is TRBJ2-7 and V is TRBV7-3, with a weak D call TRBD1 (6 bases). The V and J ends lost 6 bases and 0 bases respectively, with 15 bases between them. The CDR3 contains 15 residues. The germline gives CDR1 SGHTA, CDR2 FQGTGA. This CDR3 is CASSSNWDISYEQYF. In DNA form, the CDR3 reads TGTGCCAGCAGTTCCAACTGGGACATCTCCTACGAGCAGTACTTC. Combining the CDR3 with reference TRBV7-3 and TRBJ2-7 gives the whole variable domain GAGVSQTPSNKVTEKGKYVELRCDPISGHTALYWYRQSLGQGPEFLIYFQGTGAADDSGLPNDRFFAVRPEGSVSTLKIQRTERGDSAVYLCASSSNWDISYEQYFGPGTRLTVT.

The CDR3 DNA sequence: TGTGCCATCAGTGGAGAGGGGAGGGCAAACTCCTACAATGAGCAGTTCTTC. Translation gives CAISGEGRANSYNEQFF. The chain links TRBV10-3 to TRBJ2-1, with 7 positions matching TRBD2. Trimming removed 4 bases from V and 0 bases from J; junction bases left unmatched: 9. The CDR3 has 17 amino acids. Germline CDR1 ENHRY, CDR2 SYGVKD.

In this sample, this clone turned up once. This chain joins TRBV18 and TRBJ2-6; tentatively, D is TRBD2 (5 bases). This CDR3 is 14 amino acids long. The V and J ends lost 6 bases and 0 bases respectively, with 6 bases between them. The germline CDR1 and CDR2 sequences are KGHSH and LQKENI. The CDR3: CASSRGSGANVLTF. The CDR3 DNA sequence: TGTGCCAGCTCCCGGGGCTCTGGGGCCAACGTCCTGACTTTC.

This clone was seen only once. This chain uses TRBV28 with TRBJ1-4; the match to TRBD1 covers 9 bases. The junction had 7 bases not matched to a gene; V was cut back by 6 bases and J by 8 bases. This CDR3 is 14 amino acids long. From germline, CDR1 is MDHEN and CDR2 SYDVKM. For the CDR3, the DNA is TGTGCCAGCAGAGGGACAGGGCTAGCAGAAAAACTGTTTTTT. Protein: CASRGTGLAEKLFF.

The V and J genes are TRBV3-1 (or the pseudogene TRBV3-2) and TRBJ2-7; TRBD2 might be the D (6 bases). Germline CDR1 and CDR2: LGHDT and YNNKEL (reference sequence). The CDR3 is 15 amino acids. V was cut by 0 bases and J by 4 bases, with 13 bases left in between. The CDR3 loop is CASSQEGMGGYEQYF. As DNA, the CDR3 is TGTGCCAGCAGCCAAGAAGGTATGGGGGGTTACGAGCAGTACTTC.

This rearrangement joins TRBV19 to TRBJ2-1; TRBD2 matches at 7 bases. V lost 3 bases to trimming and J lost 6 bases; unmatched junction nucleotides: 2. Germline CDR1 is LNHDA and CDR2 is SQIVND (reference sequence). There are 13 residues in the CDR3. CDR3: CASSMGGVNEQFF. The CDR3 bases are TGTGCCAGTAGTATGGGGGGGGTCAATGAGCAGTTCTTC.

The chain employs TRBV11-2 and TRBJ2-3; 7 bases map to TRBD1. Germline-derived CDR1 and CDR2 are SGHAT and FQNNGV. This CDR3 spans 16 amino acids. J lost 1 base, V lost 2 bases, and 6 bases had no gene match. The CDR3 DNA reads TGTGCCAGCAGCTTAAGGGGGCTAGGTGGCACAGATACGCAGTATTTT. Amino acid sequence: CASSLRGLGGTDTQYF.

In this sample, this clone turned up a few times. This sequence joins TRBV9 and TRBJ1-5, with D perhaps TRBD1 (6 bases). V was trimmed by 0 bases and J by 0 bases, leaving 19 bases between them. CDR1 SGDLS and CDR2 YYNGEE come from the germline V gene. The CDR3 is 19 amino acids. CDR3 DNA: TGTGCCAGCAGCGTAGCTCAGGGGCCGTCAATGCTTAGCAATCAGCCCCAGCATTTT. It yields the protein CASSVAQGPSMLSNQPQHF.

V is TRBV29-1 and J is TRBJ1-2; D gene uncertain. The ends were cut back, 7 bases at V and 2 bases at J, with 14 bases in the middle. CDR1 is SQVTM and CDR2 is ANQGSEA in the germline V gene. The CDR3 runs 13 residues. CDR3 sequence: CSAEVGPNYGYTF. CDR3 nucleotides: TGCAGCGCCGAGGTGGGTCCAAACTATGGCTACACCTTC.